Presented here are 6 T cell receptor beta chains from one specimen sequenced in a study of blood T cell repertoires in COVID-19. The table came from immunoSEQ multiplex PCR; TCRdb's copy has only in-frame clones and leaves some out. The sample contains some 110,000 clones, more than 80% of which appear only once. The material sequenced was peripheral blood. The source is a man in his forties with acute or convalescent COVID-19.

CDR3 residues: CASSFYRQGADTQYF. Here the CDR3 DNA reads TGTGCCAGCAGCTTTTATAGACAGGGCGCAGATACGCAGTATTTT. This chain joins TRBV5-4 and TRBJ2-3; the match to TRBD1 covers 7 bases. The CDR3 is 15 amino acids. Per germline, CDR1 SGHNT and CDR2 YYREEE (reference sequence). With V trimmed by 2 bases and J by 4 bases, 7 bases remained unmatched.

In nucleotides, the CDR3 is TGCGCCAGCAGCCCCGGGACAGGGGACCCAATTAACTATGGCTACACCTTC. This encodes CASSPGTGDPINYGYTF. The chain joins TRBV5-1 to TRBJ1-2, with 10 positions matching TRBD1. The CDR3 is 17 amino acids. The germline V gene has CDR1 SGHRS and CDR2 YFSETQ. Trimming removed 4 bases from V and 1 base from J; junction bases left unmatched: 10.

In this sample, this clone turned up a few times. As DNA, the CDR3 is TGCGCCAGCAGCTTGGATCAGGGAGGTCTTGGCTACACCTTC. Amino acids: CASSLDQGGLGYTF. V and J are TRBV5-1 and TRBJ1-2, with a possible D match to TRBD1 (5 bases). There are 14 residues in the CDR3. Germline V gene lookup returns CDR1 SGHRS and CDR2 YFSETQ. V was trimmed by 0 bases and J by 7 bases, leaving 13 bases between them. Complete variable domain (other parts from reference TRBV5-1 and TRBJ1-2): KAGVTQTPRYLIKTRGQQVTLSCSPISGHRSVSWYQQTPGQGLQFLFEYFSETQRNKGNFPGRFSGRQFSNSRSEMNVSTLELGDSALYLCASSLDQGGLGYTFGSGTRLTVV.

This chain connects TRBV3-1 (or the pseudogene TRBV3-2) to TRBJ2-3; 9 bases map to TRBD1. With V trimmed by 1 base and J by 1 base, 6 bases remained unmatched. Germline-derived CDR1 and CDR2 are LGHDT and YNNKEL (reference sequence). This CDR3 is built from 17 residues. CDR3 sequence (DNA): TGTGCCAGCAGCCAAGTCACAGGGGGCTCGGGCACAGATACGCAGTATTTT. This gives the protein CASSQVTGGSGTDTQYF.

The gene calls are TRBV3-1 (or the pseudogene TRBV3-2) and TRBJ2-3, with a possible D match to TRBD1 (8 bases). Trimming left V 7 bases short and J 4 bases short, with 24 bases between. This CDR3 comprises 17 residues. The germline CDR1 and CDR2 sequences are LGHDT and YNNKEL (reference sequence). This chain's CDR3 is CASTRRTGGAEADTQYF. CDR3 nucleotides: TGTGCCAGCACCCGCCGCACAGGGGGGGCCGAAGCAGATACGCAGTATTTT.

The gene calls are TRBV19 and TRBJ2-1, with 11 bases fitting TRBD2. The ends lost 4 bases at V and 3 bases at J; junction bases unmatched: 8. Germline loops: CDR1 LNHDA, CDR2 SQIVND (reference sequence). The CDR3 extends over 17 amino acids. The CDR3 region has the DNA TGTGCCAGTAGTAGGGTAGCGGGAGGGCCGAGCTACAATGAGCAGTTCTTC. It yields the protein CASSRVAGGPSYNEQFF.